A single sample gave rise to the 20 T cell receptor beta chains below, sequenced in a study of metastatic and nonmetastatic thyroid tumors. Prior to thyroid surgery, none of the patients had received any treatment. From the PCR reads, TCRdb re-called clones with MiXCR. The sample lists 40,000 to 50,000 clones; about 4.3% were seen once. Sample: blood. These receptors were taken from a female donor with papillary thyroid cancer or a benign thyroid nodule (not recorded which). Some clones in this sample may be carry-over from other donors' samples.

This clone has at least ten counts. V is TRBV20-1 and J is TRBJ2-5, with TRBD2 identical over 8 bases. CDR1 is DFQATT, CDR2 SNEGSKA, per germline (reference sequence). With V trimmed by 0 bases and J by 3 bases, 6 bases remained unmatched. CDR3 length: 15 amino acids. The CDR3 DNA is TGCAGTGCTAGAGAACCCGGGAGGGCGGAAGAGACCCAGTACTTC. Translating it yields CSAREPGRAEETQYF.

There are many counts of this clone. The V gene is TRBV7-8, the J gene TRBJ1-1; 7 nucleotides align to TRBD1. The trim removed 5 bases at V and 1 base at J, leaving 7 bases unmatched. This CDR3 is built from 15 residues. CDR1 and CDR2 from the germline V gene are SGHVS and FQNEAQ. The DNA of the CDR3 is TGTGCCAGCAGCCCTCGACAGGGAGGGAACACTGAAGCTTTCTTT. Protein sequence: CASSPRQGGNTEAFF. The variable domain in full, with the rest retrieved from reference TRBV7-8 and TRBJ1-1, is GAGVSQSPRYKVAKRGQDVALRCDPISGHVSLFWYQQALGQGPEFLTYFQNEAQLDKSGLPSDRFFAERPEGSVSTLKIQRTQQEDSAVYLCASSPRQGGNTEAFFGQGTRLTVV.

This clone was counted many times. The V gene is TRBV4-1, the J gene TRBJ1-5, with D possibly being TRBD1 (6 bases). Trimming stripped 0 bases from V and 6 bases from J, with 12 bases between. CDR3 length equals 15 residues. The V gene's germline CDR1 is MGHRA and CDR2 YSYEKL. The DNA of the CDR3 is TGCGCCAGCAGCCAAGATAGCGGGGGGCGTCAGCCCCAGCATTTT. This sequence encodes CASSQDSGGRQPQHF.

This clone was counted many times. This chain joins TRBV12-3 or TRBV12-4 and TRBJ2-5; 8 nucleotides match TRBD2. Trimming cost V 4 bases and J 4 bases; bases outside gene matches: 8. CDR3 size: 15 residues. DNA of the CDR3: TGTGCCAGCAGTTCGCAAACGGGAGGGCGAGAGACCCAGTACTTC. Translating it yields CASSSQTGGRETQYF.

At least ten counts were recorded for this clone. The V call is TRBV4-1, the J call TRBJ2-4; no definite D call. This CDR3 spans 15 amino acids. V dropped 0 bases and J dropped 0 bases, with 6 bases sitting between them. Germline V gene lookup returns CDR1 MGHRA and CDR2 YSYEKL. As DNA, the CDR3 is TGCGCCAGCAGCCAAGATTCAGTAGCCAAAAACATTCAGTACTTC. Its protein product is CASSQDSVAKNIQYF.

The chain has TRBV6-2 or TRBV6-3 and TRBJ1-6, with unresolved D. Germline-derived CDR1 and CDR2 are MNHEY and SVGEGT. With 2 bases removed from V and 13 bases from J, the gap between germline ends came to 9 bases. The CDR3 totals 12 residues. The CDR3 loop is CASSYRRSPLHF. CDR3 bases: TGTGCCAGCAGTTACAGAAGGTCTCCCCTCCACTTT.

A few counts support this clone. V is TRBV6-1 and J is TRBJ1-2; the match to TRBD1 covers 7 bases. This CDR3 has 12 amino acids. Losses at the gene ends were 8 bases for V and 4 bases for J; bases not matched to a gene: 4. Germline CDR1 and CDR2: MNHNS and SASEGT. The CDR3 nucleotides are TGTGCCAGCGGGCAGGGGGTCTATGGCTACACCTTC. Encoded protein: CASGQGVYGYTF.

This sequence joins TRBV18 and TRBJ2-1; TRBD2 agrees at 9 bases. CDR1 KGHSH and CDR2 LQKENI come from the germline V gene. This CDR3 spans 15 amino acids. The ends lost 3 bases at V and 0 bases at J; junction bases unmatched: 0. The CDR3 coding sequence is TGTGCCAGCTCACCTAGCGGGAGCTCCTACAATGAGCAGTTCTTC. Its protein is CASSPSGSSYNEQFF.

In its sample, this clone was seen a few times. The chain recombines TRBV5-1 with TRBJ2-1, with D tentatively TRBD1 (5 bases). The J call is doubtful: the DNA matches TRBJ2-5 better. CDR3 size: 13 residues. The germline V gene has CDR1 SGHRS and CDR2 YFSETQ. This CDR3 reads CASSLGSRGTQYF. As DNA, the CDR3 is TGCGCCAGCAGCTTGGGGAGTAGGGGGACCCAGTACTTC.

This clone has a count of ten or more. V and J are TRBV20-1 and TRBJ2-7, with D maybe TRBD2 (6 bases). CDR1 is DFQATT and CDR2 is SNEGSKA in the germline V gene (reference sequence). Trimming removed 5 bases at V and 1 base at J, with 18 bases between. The CDR3 length is 15 residues. CDR3 loop: CSASRWRDQSYEQYF. The CDR3 DNA reads as TGCAGTGCTTCCCGCTGGCGGGATCAATCCTACGAGCAGTACTTC.

The CDR3 DNA sequence: TGTGCCGGGAACAGCGAGAATAATTCACCCCTCCACTTT. Translated, it gives CAGNSENNSPLHF. The chain links TRBV30 to TRBJ1-6, with D hard to call. CDR3 length equals 13 residues. Germline loops: CDR1 GTSNPN, CDR2 SVGIG (reference sequence). V lost 8 bases and J lost 5, with 13 bases in between. The whole variable domain, filled in from reference TRBV30 and TRBJ1-6, reads SQTIHQWPATLVQPVGSPLSLECTVEGTSNPNLYWYRQAAGRGLQLLFYSVGIGQISSEVPQNLSASRPQDRQFILSSKKLLLSDSGFYLCAGNSENNSPLHFGNGTRLTVT.

This clone was seen ten or more times. The chain employs TRBV9 and TRBJ2-1; 8 nucleotides agree with TRBD2. Germline V gene data show CDR1 as SGDLS and CDR2 as YYNGEE. V was clipped by 3 bases and J by 6 bases; unmatched bases: 8. This CDR3 contains 15 residues. CDR3 in amino acids: CASSASGSFSNEQFF. In DNA, the CDR3 is TGTGCCAGCAGCGCAAGCGGGAGCTTCAGCAATGAGCAGTTCTTC.

The table lists this clone with a few counts. It may be a read error: a sequence one base away is much more abundant. The chain couples TRBV7-9 to TRBJ2-3, with 8 bases identical to TRBD1. Germline V gene lookup returns CDR1 SEHNR and CDR2 FQNEAQ (reference sequence). Trimming took 2 bases from V and 4 from J; bases not matched to a gene: 5. The CDR3 totals 15 residues. CDR3 region: CASSLSMTGADTQYF. Written as DNA, the CDR3 is TGTGCCAGCAGCTTAAGTATGACAGGGGCAGATACGCAGTATTTT.

This clone was recorded at least ten times. The chain has TRBV12-3 or TRBV12-4 and TRBJ1-6; maybe TRBD1 (5 bases). Deletions cut 6 bases from V and 9 bases from J, with 12 bases between. CDR3 length: 13 amino acids. CDR3: CASRLQDTSPLHF. As DNA, the CDR3 is TGTGCCAGCAGGTTACAGGATACTTCACCCCTCCACTTT.

This clone is categorized as large. The V gene is TRBV28, the J gene TRBJ2-5, with 11 bases aligning to TRBD1. The V gene's germline CDR1 is MDHEN and CDR2 SYDVKM. The CDR3 runs 16 residues. The ends lost 5 bases at V and 0 bases at J; junction bases unmatched: 5. Here the CDR3 DNA reads TGTGCCAGCAGTCCGGACAGGGGGCGGGACCAAGAGACCCAGTACTTC. It specifies CASSPDRGRDQETQYF.

In its sample, this clone was seen a few times. V usage is TRBV28 and J usage is TRBJ1-2, with D maybe TRBD1 (6 bases). The germline V and J ends were trimmed by 3 bases and 4 bases, with 12 bases remaining between them. The CDR3 extends over 14 amino acids. Germline CDR1 and CDR2: MDHEN and SYDVKM. The CDR3 sequence is CASSFQGPSYGYTF. The DNA for the CDR3 is TGTGCCAGCAGTTTTCAGGGGCCCTCCTATGGCTACACCTTC.

The rearrangement uses TRBV30 and TRBJ2-5; D not certain. Trimming removed 4 bases from V and 0 bases from J, with 21 bases in between. CDR1 is GTSNPN, CDR2 SVGIG, per germline (reference sequence). CDR3 length: 17 residues. The CDR3 here is CAWTTPPYGPNQETQYF. Here the CDR3 DNA reads TGTGCCTGGACTACCCCACCGTACGGGCCAAACCAAGAGACCCAGTACTTC.

This chain joins TRBV6-1 and TRBJ2-1; 9 positions agree with TRBD1. This CDR3 comprises 14 residues. Germline values: CDR1 MNHNS, CDR2 SASEGT. The V gene end was trimmed by 8 bases and the J gene end by 14 bases; junction bases not matched to a gene: 16. This chain's CDR3 is CASGTGTGYKVEFF. CDR3 nucleotides: TGTGCCAGCGGAACCGGGACAGGGTACAAAGTGGAGTTCTTC.

The sample holds a few counts of this clone. A much larger clone lies a single base off, so this may be a read error. This CDR3 is also generated by other DNA sequences in the sample. This sequence joins TRBV18 and TRBJ1-1, with no clear D. The V gene's germline CDR1 is KGHSH and CDR2 LQKENI. This CDR3 spans 12 amino acids. Deletions cut 6 bases from V and 4 bases from J, with 9 bases between. The CDR3 sequence: CASSPSRTEAFF. CDR3 bases: TGTGCCAGCTCCCCCTCGCGCACTGAAGCTTTCTTT.

There are many counts of this clone. V is TRBV7-8 and J is TRBJ2-1, with 11 bases matching TRBD2. V trimming: 3 bases; J trimming: 15 bases; junction bases outside the gene matches: 7. CDR3 size: 13 residues. CDR1 and CDR2 (germline): SGHVS, FQNEAQ. CDR3 sequence reads: CASSLELAGDLFF. In DNA form, the CDR3 reads TGTGCCAGCAGCTTGGAACTAGCGGGAGATTTGTTCTTC.